This T cell receptor (beta chain) was recovered during a study of CD8 T cells in ankylosing spondylitis. Broader study findings: Roughly eight highly homologous variants made up a TCR beta motif that seemed to typify ankylosing spondylitis blood. Disease-linked clones had a CD8+ phenotype and relatively low frequency in peripheral blood.

V was trimmed by 6 bases and J by 6 bases, leaving 17 bases between them. The CDR3 consists of 14 residues. This clonotype has only a few counts. Its antigen is unidentified. TCRdb re-analysed the 5' RACE reads in MiXCR, keeping a single row per CDR3 protein. There are roughly 700,000 distinct CDR3 sequences in the sample; roughly 20% occur only once, and approximately 18% lies in the top ten. The V gene is TRBV12-3 or TRBV12-4, the J gene TRBJ1-1; D gene ambiguous. The TCR sequence derives from a male donor with ankylosing spondylitis. The material sequenced was blood, either unsorted or a sorted T cell fraction (not recorded which). CDR3 DNA sequence: TGTGCCAGCAGCATCCCGGGCCTCGACGCTGAAGCTTTCTTT. The encoded protein is CASSIPGLDAEAFF.